This TCR beta chain was profiled in a study of blood T cell repertoires in COVID-19. The wider study: Researchers got acute and convalescent COVID-19 samples from the United States, Italy and Spain. Nucleic acid was either cDNA or gDNA, and it came from T cells, B-cell-depleted T cells, or PBMCs.

Authors' methods: Reference gene primer amplification yielded estimated nucleated cell counts. Sequencing was performed with immunoSEQ multiplex PCR; in TCRdb, only in-frame clones are kept and a portion is missing. For V, J and clone size, that table is used; D and trimming come from the DNA. This table has under 110,000 clones, 71% appearing once. Trimming shortened V by 1 base and J by 2 bases, and 11 bases separated the two germline ends. The germline CDR1 and CDR2 sequences are SGHAT and FQNNGV. The CDR3 length is 15 residues. The J gene is TRBJ1-2, the V gene TRBV11-2; a weak D match, TRBD1 (5 bases). Input material: peripheral blood. The TCR originated in a human donor with acute or convalescent COVID-19. The donor label of this sample is uncertain. CDR3 sequence reads: CASSLALQENYGYTF. The CDR3, as DNA: TGTGCCAGCAGCTTAGCTCTACAGGAAAACTATGGCTACACCTTC.